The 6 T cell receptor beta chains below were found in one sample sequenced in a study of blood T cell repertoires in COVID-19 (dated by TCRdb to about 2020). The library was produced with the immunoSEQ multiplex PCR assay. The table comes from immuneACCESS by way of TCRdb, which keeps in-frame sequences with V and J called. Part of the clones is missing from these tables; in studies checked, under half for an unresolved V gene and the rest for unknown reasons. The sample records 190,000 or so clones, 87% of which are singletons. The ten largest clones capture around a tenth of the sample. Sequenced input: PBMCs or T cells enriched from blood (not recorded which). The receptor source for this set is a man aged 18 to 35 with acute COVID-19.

The CDR3 DNA reads TGTGCCAGCTCCCATCTACAGGGTCAGCTGAACATTCAGTACTTC. Amino acids: CASSHLQGQLNIQYF. The V gene is TRBV28, the J gene TRBJ2-4; the D gene is possibly TRBD1 (6 bases). The CDR3 is 15 residues long. The V gene lost 8 bases and the J gene lost 7 bases, with 21 bases spanning the gap. Germline V lookup: CDR1 MDHEN, CDR2 SYDVKM.

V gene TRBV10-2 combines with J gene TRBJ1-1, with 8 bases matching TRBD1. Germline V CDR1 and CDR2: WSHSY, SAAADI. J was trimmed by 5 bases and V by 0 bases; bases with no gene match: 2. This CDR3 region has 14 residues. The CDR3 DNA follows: TGCGCCAGCAGTGAGTCGGACAGGGTTACTGAAGCTTTCTTT. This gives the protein CASSESDRVTEAFF.

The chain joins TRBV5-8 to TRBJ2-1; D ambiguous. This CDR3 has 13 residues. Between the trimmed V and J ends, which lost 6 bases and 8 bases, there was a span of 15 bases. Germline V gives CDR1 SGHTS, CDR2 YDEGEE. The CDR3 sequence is CASTPWRGDEQFF. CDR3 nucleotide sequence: TGTGCCAGCACCCCCTGGAGAGGAGATGAGCAGTTCTTC.

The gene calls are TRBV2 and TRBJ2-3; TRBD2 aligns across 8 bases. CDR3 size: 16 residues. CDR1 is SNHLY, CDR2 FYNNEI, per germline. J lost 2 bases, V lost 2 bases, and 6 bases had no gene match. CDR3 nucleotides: TGTGCCAGCAGTGAAAGGGAGCGGGAGTACACAGATACGCAGTATTTT. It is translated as CASSEREREYTDTQYF.

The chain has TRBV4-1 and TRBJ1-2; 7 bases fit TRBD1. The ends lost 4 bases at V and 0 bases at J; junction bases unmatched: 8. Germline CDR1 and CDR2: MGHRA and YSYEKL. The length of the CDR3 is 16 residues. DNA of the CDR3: TGCGCCAGCAGCCCACCCCTCACAGGGGCTAACTATGGCTACACCTTC. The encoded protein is CASSPPLTGANYGYTF.

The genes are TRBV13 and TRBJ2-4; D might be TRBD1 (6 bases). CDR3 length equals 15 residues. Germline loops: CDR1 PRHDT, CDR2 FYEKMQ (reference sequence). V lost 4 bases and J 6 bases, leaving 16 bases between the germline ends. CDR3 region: CASSSHRVSRNIQYF. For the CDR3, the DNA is TGTGCCAGCAGCTCGCACAGGGTTAGCCGAAACATTCAGTACTTC.